The T cell receptor beta chain under discussion was sequenced for a study of long-term antiretroviral therapy in people with HIV. immunoSEQ v3.0 was run at survey level. Sequencing aimed to cover roughly 35,000-50,000 T-cell genomes per sample. Generated by immunoSEQ multiplex PCR, the TCRdb table keeps only in-frame clones and is missing some. The table records 42,000 or so clones, around nine tenths of them present only once. Prior to DNA extraction, the samples held about 0.95-11 million cryopreserved PBMC. CDR3 size: 15 residues. Germline assignment: CDR1 MNHEY and CDR2 SMNVEV (reference sequence). Trimming stripped 2 bases from V and 4 bases from J, with 13 bases between.

The sequence was collected from a woman between 50 and 59 years old with HIV. The chain is built from TRBV27 and TRBJ2-3; possibly TRBD2 for D (7 bases). The sequences come from unsorted PBMCs, collected 0.1 years before starting antiretroviral therapy. CDR3 in DNA: TGTGCCAGCAGTTTAGGGGGGGGCCTCGCAGATACGCAGTATTTT. Amino acid sequence: CASSLGGGLADTQYF.